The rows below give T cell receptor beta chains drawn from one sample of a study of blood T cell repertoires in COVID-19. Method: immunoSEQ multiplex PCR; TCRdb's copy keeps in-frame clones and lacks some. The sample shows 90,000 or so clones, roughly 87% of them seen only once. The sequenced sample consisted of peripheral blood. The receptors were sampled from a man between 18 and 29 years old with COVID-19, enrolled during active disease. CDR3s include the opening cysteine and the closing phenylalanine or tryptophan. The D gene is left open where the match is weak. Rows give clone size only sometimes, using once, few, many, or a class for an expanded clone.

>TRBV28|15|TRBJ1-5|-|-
TGTGCCAGCAGTTTATCACCGGGGGGAGGTCAGCCCCAGCATTTT
CASSLSPGGGQPQHF
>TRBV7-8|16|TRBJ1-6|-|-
TGTGCCAGCAGCTTAAGGAGAAGCTCCTATAATTCACCCCTCCACTTT
CASSLRRSSYNSPLHF
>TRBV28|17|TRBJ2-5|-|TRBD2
TGTGCCAGCAGTTTCCTAGCGGGAGTAAGTCTAGGGGAGACCCAGTACTTC
CASSFLAGVSLGETQYF
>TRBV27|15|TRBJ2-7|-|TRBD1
TGTGCCAGCAGTTCAACCGGGACAGGGACGTACGAGCAGTACTTC
CASSSTGTGTYEQYF
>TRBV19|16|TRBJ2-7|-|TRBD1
TGTGCCAGTAGTCCGTCGACAGGGGAAGGAATAGACGAGCAGTACTTC
CASSPSTGEGIDEQYF
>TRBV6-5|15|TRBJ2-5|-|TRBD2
TGTGCCAGCAGTTCCCAGGGACTAATCGGAGAGACCCAGTACTTC
CASSSQGLIGETQYF
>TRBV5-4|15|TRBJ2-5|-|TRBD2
TGTGCCAGCAGCTTGAGTGGCGGGAGGGGAGAGACCCAGTACTTC
CASSLSGGRGETQYF
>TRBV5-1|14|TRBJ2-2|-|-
TGCGCCAGCAGCTTGGGCCCCCTAGCCGGGGAGCTGTTTTTT
CASSLGPLAGELFF
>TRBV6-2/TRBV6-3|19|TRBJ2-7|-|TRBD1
TGTGCCAGCAGTTACTTTTTGGCAGTACCGGGACAGGGAACCTACGAGCAGTACTTC
CASSYFLAVPGQGTYEQYF
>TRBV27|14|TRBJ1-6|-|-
TGTGCCAGCGGGCGGGGCGGGGGTAATTCACCCCTCCACTTT
CASGRGGGNSPLHF
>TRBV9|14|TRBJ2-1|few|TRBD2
TGTGCCAGCAGTAGCGGGAGCTCCTACAATGAGCAGTTCTTC
CASSSGSSYNEQFF
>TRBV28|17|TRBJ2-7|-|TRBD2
TGTGCCAGCCCCCCCGGTAGCGGGAGACCTTCCCGGGACGAGCAGTACTTC
CASPPGSGRPSRDEQYF
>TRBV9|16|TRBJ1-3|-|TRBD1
TGTGCCAGCAGCCTAGTGGGACAGGGAATCGGAAACACCATATATTTT
CASSLVGQGIGNTIYF
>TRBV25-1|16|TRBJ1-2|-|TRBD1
TGTGCCAGCAGTGACCCCAGGGACAGGGGATCGGTTGGCTACACCTTC
CASSDPRDRGSVGYTF
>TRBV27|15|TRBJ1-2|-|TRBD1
TGTGCCAGCAGTTCTCGGACAGGGGCGCCTGTTGGCTACACCTTC
CASSSRTGAPVGYTF
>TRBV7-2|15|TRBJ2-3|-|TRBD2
TGTGCCAGCAGCCCTAGCGGCCCTCAAGGGTATACGCAGTATTTT
CASSPSGPQGYTQYF
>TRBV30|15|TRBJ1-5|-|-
TGTGCCTGGAGTGAGTATCCGGGGAGCAATCAGCCCCAGCATTTT
CAWSEYPGSNQPQHF
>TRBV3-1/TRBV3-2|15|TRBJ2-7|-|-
TGTGCCAGCAGCCAAGATCTAGGGGCACTCTACGAGCAGTACTTC
CASSQDLGALYEQYF
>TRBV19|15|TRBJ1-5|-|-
TGTGCCAGTAGTATGGAGGGGAGGAGCAATCAGCCCCAGCATTTT
CASSMEGRSNQPQHF
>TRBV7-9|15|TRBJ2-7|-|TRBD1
TGTGCCAGCAGCTCCCGGGACAGGGGGCAATACGAGCAGTACTTC
CASSSRDRGQYEQYF
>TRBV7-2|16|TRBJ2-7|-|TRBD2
TGTGCCAGCAGCTTATGGAGACTAGCTTTCTCCTACGAGCAGTACTTC
CASSLWRLAFSYEQYF
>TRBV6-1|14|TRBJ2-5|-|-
TGTGCCAGCAGTGAAGGTCCGGCGGCTGGGACCCAGTACTTC
CASSEGPAAGTQYF
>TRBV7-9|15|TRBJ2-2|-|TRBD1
TGTGCCAGCAGCAGGACAGGGGCCAACACCGGGGAGCTGTTTTTT
CASSRTGANTGELFF
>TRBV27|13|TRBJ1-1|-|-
TGTGCCAGCAGTTTCGGTGGGCAGGGTGAAGCTTTCTTT
CASSFGGQGEAFF
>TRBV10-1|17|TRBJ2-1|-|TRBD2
TGCGCCAGCAGTGAGTCGGGTACCGGGACTAGTGCCGATGAGCAGTTCTTC
CASSESGTGTSADEQFF
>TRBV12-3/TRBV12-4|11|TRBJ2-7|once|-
TGTGCCAGCAGTTACAACTACGAGCAGTACTTC
CASSYNYEQYF
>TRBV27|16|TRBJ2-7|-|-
TGTGCCAGCAGTTATTCCGCGGGGACTCACTCCTACGAGCAGTACTTC
CASSYSAGTHSYEQYF
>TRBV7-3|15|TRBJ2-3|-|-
TGTGCCAGCAGCTCAACCCCTTCCAGATCAGATACGCAGTATTTT
CASSSTPSRSDTQYF
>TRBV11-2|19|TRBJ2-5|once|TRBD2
TGTGCCAGCAGGCAAGCGGGGCTGCGACTAGCGGGAGAAGGGGAGACCCAGTACTTC
CASRQAGLRLAGEGETQYF
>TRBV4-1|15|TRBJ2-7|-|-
TGCGCCAGCAGCCAAGATCACCTAGACGGGTACGAGCAGTACTTC
CASSQDHLDGYEQYF
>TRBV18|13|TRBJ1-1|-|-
TGTGCCAGCTCACCCCCGGGTGGCACTGAAGCTTTCTTT
CASSPPGGTEAFF
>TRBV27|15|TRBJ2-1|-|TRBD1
TGTGCCAGCAGCAGCCCCGGGACAGGGGTGAATGAGCAGTTCTTC
CASSSPGTGVNEQFF
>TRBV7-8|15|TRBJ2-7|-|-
TGTGCCAGCAGCAAAGAATGGGGCCCTACGCGGGAGCAGTACTTC
CASSKEWGPTREQYF
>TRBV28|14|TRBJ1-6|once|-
TGTGCCAGCAGTGTAGAGTCCTATAATTCACCCCTCCACTTT
CASSVESYNSPLHF
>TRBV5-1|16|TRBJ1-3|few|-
TGCGCCAGCAGCTTGGCCCCACAGGGAAGTGGAAACACCATATATTTT
CASSLAPQGSGNTIYF
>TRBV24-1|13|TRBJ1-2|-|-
TGTGCCACCAGTGATTTTGGGGCAGATGGCTACACCTTC
CATSDFGADGYTF
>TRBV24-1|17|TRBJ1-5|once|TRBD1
TGTGCCACCAGTGGGGACAGGGGGAACGTGGGCAATCAGCCCCAGCATTTT
CATSGDRGNVGNQPQHF
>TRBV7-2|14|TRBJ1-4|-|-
TGTGCCAGCAGCGTTGCGACAGAAAATGAAAAACTGTTTTTT
CASSVATENEKLFF
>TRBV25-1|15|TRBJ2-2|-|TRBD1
TGTGCCAGCAGCGCCGGACAGGGCCGGACCGGGGAGCTGTTTTTT
CASSAGQGRTGELFF
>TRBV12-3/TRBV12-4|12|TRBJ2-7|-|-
TGTGCCAGCAGTTTTAACTCCTACGAGCAGTACTTC
CASSFNSYEQYF
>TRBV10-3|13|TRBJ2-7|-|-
TGTGCCATCATGGCGGGACCGGAGGGGGAGCAGTACTTC
CAIMAGPEGEQYF
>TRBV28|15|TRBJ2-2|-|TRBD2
TGTGCCAGCAGGTATAGCGGGAGTAACACCGGGGAGCTGTTTTTT
CASRYSGSNTGELFF
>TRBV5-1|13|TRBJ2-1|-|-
TGCGCCAGCAGCTTGGAAGCGGCACATGAGCAGTTCTTC
CASSLEAAHEQFF
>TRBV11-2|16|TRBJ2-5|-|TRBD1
TGTGCCAGCAGCACCCGGACAGGGCGAGATCGGGAGACCCAGTACTTC
CASSTRTGRDRETQYF